The rows below give T cell receptor beta chains drawn from one sample of a study of cytomegalovirus exposure and HLA in healthy donors. Assay: immunoSEQ multiplex PCR; the TCRdb copy retains only in-frame clones and omits some. This repertoire shows 200,000 to 250,000 clones, approximately 87% found once; its top ten account for over 1%. The sequencing sample was made of PBMCs. These receptors all come from a human donor in good health. Both conserved end residues are part of each CDR3. D genes are given only for firm matches.

>TRBJ2-1|TRBV25-1|TRBD2
CASSEYPGGDQQFF
TGTGCCAGCAGTGAATACCCGGGGGGGGACCAGCAGTTCTTC
>TRBJ2-7|TRBV5-1|-
CASSLRRGDEQYF
TGCGCCAGCAGCTTGAGGCGGGGCGACGAGCAGTACTTC
>TRBJ1-1|TRBV28|-
CASSNDRYTEAFF
TGTGCCAGCAGTAACGACAGATACACTGAAGCTTTCTTT
>TRBJ1-2|TRBV4-1|TRBD1
CASSQEELDRGFYGYTF
TGCGCCAGCAGCCAAGAGGAGCTTGACAGGGGGTTCTATGGCTACACCTTC
>TRBJ2-7|TRBV10-2|TRBD2
CATAPSGRAPYEQYF
TGCGCCACCGCCCCCAGCGGGAGGGCCCCCTACGAGCAGTACTTC
>TRBJ2-7|TRBV28|TRBD1
CASNPGQGYEQYF
TGTGCCAGCAATCCGGGACAGGGCTACGAGCAGTACTTC
>TRBJ2-6|TRBV5-1|-
CASSLAWGAGANVLTF
TGCGCCAGCAGCTTGGCATGGGGCGCTGGGGCCAACGTCCTGACTTTC
>TRBJ2-1|TRBV29-1|TRBD2
CSSASGLVEQFF
TGCAGCTCGGCTAGCGGGTTGGTTGAGCAGTTCTTC
>TRBJ2-3|TRBV5-4|TRBD2
CASSTVGGGTDTQYF
TGTGCCAGCAGCACGGTGGGGGGGGGCACAGATACGCAGTATTTT
>TRBJ2-5|TRBV7-9|-
CSSSLHGQAKETQYF
TGTTCCAGCAGCTTACATGGCCAGGCCAAAGAGACCCAGTACTTC
>TRBJ2-7|TRBV28|TRBD1
CASSFWTGGAGEQYF
TGTGCCAGCAGTTTCTGGACAGGGGGCGCGGGGGAGCAGTACTTC
>TRBJ1-3|TRBV5-1|TRBD1
CASSWGRQGDGGNTIYF
TGCGCCAGCAGCTGGGGGCGACAGGGGGATGGTGGAAACACCATATATTTT
>TRBJ2-5|TRBV6-5|-
CASSYSGRGAETQYF
TGTGCCAGCAGTTACTCTGGCAGGGGGGCCGAGACCCAGTACTTC
>TRBJ2-3|TRBV6-5|-
CASGALRRATDTQYF
TGTGCCAGCGGGGCCTTGCGGAGGGCCACAGATACGCAGTATTTT
>TRBJ1-4|TRBV25-1|-
CASSGQTLQEKLFF
TGTGCCAGCAGTGGACAAACTCTCCAGGAAAAACTGTTTTTT
>TRBJ1-1|TRBV6-1|-
CASSGQAERSEAFF
TGTGCCAGCAGTGGTCAAGCGGAGAGAAGTGAAGCTTTCTTT
>TRBJ1-4|TRBV30|TRBD1
CAWSVGQGWEKLFF
TGTGCCTGGAGTGTAGGACAGGGTTGGGAAAAACTGTTTTTT
>TRBJ1-1|TRBV7-2|-
CASSLVQVHMNTEAFF
TGTGCCAGCAGCTTAGTCCAGGTTCATATGAACACTGAAGCTTTCTTT
>TRBJ1-2|TRBV19|TRBD1
CASKGTGGVYGYTF
TGTGCCAGTAAGGGGACAGGGGGCGTCTATGGCTACACCTTC
>TRBJ2-2|TRBV5-1|TRBD2
CASSTIGLAGDINTGELFF
TGCGCCAGCAGCACCATAGGACTAGCGGGAGACATTAACACCGGGGAGCTGTTTTTT
>TRBJ2-3|TRBV2|-
CAGGEDSREDTQYF
TGTGCCGGGGGGGAGGACAGCCGAGAGGATACGCAGTATTTT
>TRBJ2-7|TRBV6-1|TRBD2
CASSPRGIYYEQYF
TGTGCCAGCAGTCCGCGGGGGATTTACTACGAGCAGTACTTC
>TRBJ2-7|TRBV10-3|TRBD2
CACGLREGGYEQYF
TGTGCCTGTGGCTTGCGGGAGGGCGGCTACGAGCAGTACTTC
>TRBJ1-1|TRBV28|-
CAGSGGPRLGPNTEAFF
TGTGCCGGTTCCGGGGGGCCCCGTCTTGGTCCGAACACTGAAGCTTTCTTT
>TRBJ2-3|TRBV7-8|TRBD2
CASSSGGWTDTQYF
TGTGCCAGCAGCTCGGGGGGATGGACAGATACGCAGTATTTT
>TRBJ2-3|TRBV6-4|-
CASSPRGGTDTQYF
TGTGCCAGCAGTCCTCGGGGTGGCACAGATACGCAGTATTTT